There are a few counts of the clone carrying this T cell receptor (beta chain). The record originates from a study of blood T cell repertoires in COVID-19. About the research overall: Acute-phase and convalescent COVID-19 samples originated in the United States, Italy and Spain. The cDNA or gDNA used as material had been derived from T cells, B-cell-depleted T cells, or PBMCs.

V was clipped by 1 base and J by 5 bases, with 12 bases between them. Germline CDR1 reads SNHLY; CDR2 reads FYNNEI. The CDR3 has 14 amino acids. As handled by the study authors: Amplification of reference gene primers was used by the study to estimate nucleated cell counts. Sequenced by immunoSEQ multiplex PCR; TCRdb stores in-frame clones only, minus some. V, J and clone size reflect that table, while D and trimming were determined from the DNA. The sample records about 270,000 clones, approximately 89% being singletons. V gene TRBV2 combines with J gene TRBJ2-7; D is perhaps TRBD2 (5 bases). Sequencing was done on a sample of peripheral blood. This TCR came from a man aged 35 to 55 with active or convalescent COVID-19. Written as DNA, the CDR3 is TGTGCCAGCAGTGAAGGGAGGTTTCGGGACGAGCAGTACTTC. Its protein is CASSEGRFRDEQYF. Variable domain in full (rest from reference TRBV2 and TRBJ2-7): EPEVTQTPSHQVTQMGQEVILRCVPISNHLYFYWYRQILGQKVEFLVSFYNNEISEKSEIFDDQFSVERPDGSNFTLKIRSTKLEDSAMYFCASSEGRFRDEQYFGPGTRLTVT.